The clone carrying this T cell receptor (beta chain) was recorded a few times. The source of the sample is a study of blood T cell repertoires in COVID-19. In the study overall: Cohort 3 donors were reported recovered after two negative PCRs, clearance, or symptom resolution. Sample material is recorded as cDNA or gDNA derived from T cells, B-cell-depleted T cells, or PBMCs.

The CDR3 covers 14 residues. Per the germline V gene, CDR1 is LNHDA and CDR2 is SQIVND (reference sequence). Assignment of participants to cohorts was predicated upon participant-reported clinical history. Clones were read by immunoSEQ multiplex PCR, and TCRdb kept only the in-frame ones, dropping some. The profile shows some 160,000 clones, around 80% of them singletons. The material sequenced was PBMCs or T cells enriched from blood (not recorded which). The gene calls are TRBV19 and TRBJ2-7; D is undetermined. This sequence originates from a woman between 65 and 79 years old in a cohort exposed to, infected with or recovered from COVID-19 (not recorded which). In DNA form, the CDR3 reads TGTGCGATCAATTACCCGCAGGTCCCCTACGAGCAGTACTTC. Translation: CAINYPQVPYEQYF.